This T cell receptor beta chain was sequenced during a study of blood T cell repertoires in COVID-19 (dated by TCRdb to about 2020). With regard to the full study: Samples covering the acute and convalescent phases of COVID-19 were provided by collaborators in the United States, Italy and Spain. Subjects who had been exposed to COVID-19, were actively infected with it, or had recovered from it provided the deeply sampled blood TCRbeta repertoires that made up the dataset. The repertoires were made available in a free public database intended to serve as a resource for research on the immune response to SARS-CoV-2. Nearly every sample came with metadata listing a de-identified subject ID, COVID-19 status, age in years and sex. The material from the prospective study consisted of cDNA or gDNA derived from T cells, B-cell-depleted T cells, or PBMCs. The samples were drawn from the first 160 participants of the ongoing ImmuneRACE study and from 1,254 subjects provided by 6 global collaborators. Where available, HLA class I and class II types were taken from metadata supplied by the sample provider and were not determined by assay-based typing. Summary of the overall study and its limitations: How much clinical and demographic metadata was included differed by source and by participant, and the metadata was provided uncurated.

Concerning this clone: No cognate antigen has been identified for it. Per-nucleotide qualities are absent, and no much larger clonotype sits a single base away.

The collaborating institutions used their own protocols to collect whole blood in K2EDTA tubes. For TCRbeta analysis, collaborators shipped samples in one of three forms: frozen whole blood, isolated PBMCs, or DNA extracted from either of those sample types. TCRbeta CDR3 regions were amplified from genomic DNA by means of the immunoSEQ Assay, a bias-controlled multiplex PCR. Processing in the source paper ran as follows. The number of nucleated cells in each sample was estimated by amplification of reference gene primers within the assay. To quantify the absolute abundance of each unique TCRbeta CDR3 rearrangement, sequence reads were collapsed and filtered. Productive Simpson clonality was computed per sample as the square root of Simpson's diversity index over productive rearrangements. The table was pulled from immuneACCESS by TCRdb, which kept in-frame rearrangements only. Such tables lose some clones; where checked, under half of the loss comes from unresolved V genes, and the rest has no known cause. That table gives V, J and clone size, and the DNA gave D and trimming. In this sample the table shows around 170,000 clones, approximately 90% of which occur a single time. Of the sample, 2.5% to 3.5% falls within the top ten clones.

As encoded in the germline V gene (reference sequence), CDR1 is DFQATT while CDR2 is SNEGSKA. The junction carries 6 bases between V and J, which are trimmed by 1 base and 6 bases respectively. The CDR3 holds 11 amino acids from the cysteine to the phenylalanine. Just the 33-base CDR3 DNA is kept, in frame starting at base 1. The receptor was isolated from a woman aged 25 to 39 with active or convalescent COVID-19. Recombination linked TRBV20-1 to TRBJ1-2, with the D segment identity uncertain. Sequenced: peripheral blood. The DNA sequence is TGCAGTGCTAGAGGGCCCCATGGCTACACCTTC. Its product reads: CSARGPHGYTF.